The rows below give T cell receptor beta chains drawn from one sample of a study of shared clonotypes between healthy human individuals. Generated by immunoSEQ multiplex PCR, the TCRdb table keeps only in-frame clones and is missing some. The sample holds under 2,000,000 clones, roughly 94% seen once. Sequenced sample: naive CD8+ T cells sorted from blood. These receptors all stem from a man aged 18 to 29 in good health. Both conserved end residues are part of each CDR3. The D gene is left open where the match is weak. Where a row states a size, it is once, few, many or the class of an expanded clone; other rows omit it.

CDR3 length	V gene	D gene	J gene	clone size	CDR3 DNA	CDR3 protein
18	TRBV4-3	.	TRBJ1-6	.	TGCGCCAGCAGCCAAGAGGGACTGGGGGACTCCTATAATTCACCCCTCCACTTT	CASSQEGLGDSYNSPLHF
11	TRBV28	.	TRBJ1-1	.	TGTGCCAGCACCCCAGGCACTGAAGCTTTCTTT	CASTPGTEAFF
15	TRBV14	.	TRBJ2-7	.	TGTGCCAGCAGCCAAGCGACAGGAGCCGCCTACGAGCAGTACTTC	CASSQATGAAYEQYF
17	TRBV9	.	TRBJ1-2	.	TGTGCCAGCAGCCTTTCCCGGGACGCATCTGTGCGAGGTGGCTACACCTTC	CASSLSRDASVRGGYTF
15	TRBV28	.	TRBJ1-6	.	TGTGCCAGCACCCTGGACTCGCTGGGGAATTCACCCCTCCACTTT	CASTLDSLGNSPLHF
13	TRBV6-5	.	TRBJ2-7	.	TGTGCCAGCAGCCCCCAGGGATGGGTCGAGCAGTACTTC	CASSPQGWVEQYF
14	TRBV27	.	TRBJ2-7	.	TGTGCCAGCGGCCCCCCTGGGGGCACGTACGAGCAGTACTTC	CASGPPGGTYEQYF
15	TRBV5-4	.	TRBJ2-7	.	TGTGCCAGCAGCTTGGTGCAGCAGAAACCCTACGAGCAGTACTTC	CASSLVQQKPYEQYF
14	TRBV19	.	TRBJ2-1	once	TGTGCCAGTAGTATCGGGACTCATTACAATGAGCAGTTCTTC	CASSIGTHYNEQFF
15	TRBV4-3	TRBD1	TRBJ1-4	.	TGCGCCAGCAGCCAAGCGCGACAGGGAGGTGAAAAACTGTTTTTT	CASSQARQGGEKLFF
14	TRBV2	.	TRBJ1-2	.	TGTGCCAGCAGTGGCCAACAGATGAACTATGGCTACACCTTC	CASSGQQMNYGYTF
15	TRBV7-9	.	TRBJ2-1	.	TGTGCCAGCAGCCCTAGGGCCGAGGGCAGGAATGAGCAGTTCTTC	CASSPRAEGRNEQFF
15	TRBV6-5	.	TRBJ2-3	.	TGTGCCAGCAGTTACGATCGGGGTAGCACAGATACGCAGTATTTT	CASSYDRGSTDTQYF
19	TRBV11-3	.	TRBJ1-6	once	TGTGCCAGCAGCTTAGATCCGGGGGGCTCTAAGATTTGTAATTCACCCCTCCACTTT	CASSLDPGGSKICNSPLHF
16	TRBV7-2	.	TRBJ1-1	.	TGTGCCAGCAGCTTACTCCGGGGACCTCTGAACACTGAAGCTTTCTTT	CASSLLRGPLNTEAFF
13	TRBV6-1	.	TRBJ1-2	.	TGTGCCAGCAGTGAAAAGGGAAACTATGGCTACACCTTC	CASSEKGNYGYTF
12	TRBV7-9	.	TRBJ2-7	.	TGTGCCAGCAGAAGCGAAGGGGACGAGCAGTACTTC	CASRSEGDEQYF
16	TRBV29-1	.	TRBJ2-2	.	TGCAGCGTTACACCGACAGACCACTTGAACACCGGGGAGCTGTTTTTT	CSVTPTDHLNTGELFF
13	TRBV27	.	TRBJ2-2	.	TGTGCCAGCAGTCCAATTAATGGCGGGGAGCTGTTTTTT	CASSPINGGELFF
13	TRBV6-5	.	TRBJ1-5	.	TGTGCCAGCAAGGGACCCCCGAATCAGCCCCAGCATTTT	CASKGPPNQPQHF
15	TRBV7-8	.	TRBJ2-6	.	TGTGCCAGCAGCTTAGGCGTCTCTGGGGCCAACGTCCTGACTTTC	CASSLGVSGANVLTF
16	TRBV18	.	TRBJ1-1	once	TGTGCCAGCTCACCCCCAAAGGGAGAGGGCACAACTGAAGCTTTCTTT	CASSPPKGEGTTEAFF
13	TRBV9	TRBD1	TRBJ1-1	.	TGTGCCAGCAGCTGGGACAGCGGGGAAGGGGCTTTCTTT	CASSWDSGEGAFF
15	TRBV4-3	TRBD2	TRBJ2-3	once	TGCGCCAGCAGCCTTAGCGGGACCAGCACAGATACGCAGTATTTT	CASSLSGTSTDTQYF
14	TRBV4-1	TRBD1	TRBJ2-7	.	TGCGCCAGCAGCCCCAGGACAGGGACCTACGAGCAGTACTTC	CASSPRTGTYEQYF
14	TRBV7-9	.	TRBJ1-2	.	TGTGCCAGCAGCCCCGACAGTTCTAACTATGGCTACACCTTC	CASSPDSSNYGYTF
15	TRBV6-6	.	TRBJ1-5	.	TGTGCCAGCATGGAAACGGTGGCAGGCGGCCGGCCCCAGCATTTT	CASMETVAGGRPQHF
14	TRBV5-1	.	TRBJ2-2	.	TGCGCCAGCCGCCCCGAGGGGAGACCCGGGGAGCTGTTTTTT	CASRPEGRPGELFF
15	TRBV15	TRBD1	TRBJ2-5	.	TGTGCCACCAGCAGAGACCCGGGACAGGGTGAGACCCAGTACTTC	CATSRDPGQGETQYF
15	TRBV30	.	TRBJ2-7	.	TGTGCCTGGAGTGAAGTGGGGGAGGGGGAAGGCGAGCAGTACTTC	CAWSEVGEGEGEQYF
12	TRBV28	.	TRBJ1-2	.	TGTGCCAGCAGGGAAGCTAACTATGGCTACACCTTC	CASREANYGYTF
15	TRBV28	.	TRBJ2-6	.	TGTGCCAGCAGCTCAGGTAGCTCTGGGGCCAACGTCCTGACTTTC	CASSSGSSGANVLTF
14	TRBV11-1	.	TRBJ1-2	.	TGTGCCAGCAGCCCCCGGAACTACATTTACGGCTACACCTTC	CASSPRNYIYGYTF
16	TRBV4-1	TRBD1	TRBJ1-1	.	TGCGCCAGCAGCCAAGCGGGGACAGGGTGGAACACTGAAGCTTTCTTT	CASSQAGTGWNTEAFF
15	TRBV5-1	.	TRBJ2-7	.	TGCGCCAGCAGCTTGGTAGGGACCCAAGGATACGAGCAGTACTTC	CASSLVGTQGYEQYF
14	TRBV5-4	TRBD1	TRBJ2-2	once	TGTGCCAGCAGCTTTACAGGGGGCCCCGGGGAGCTGTTTTTT	CASSFTGGPGELFF
12	TRBV27	.	TRBJ1-4	.	TGTGCCAGCAGCGTCGCAGGGGAAAAACTGTTTTTT	CASSVAGEKLFF
12	TRBV29-1	.	TRBJ2-5	.	TGCAGCGTTGATGTGCAGGGGGAGACCCAGTACTTC	CSVDVQGETQYF
16	TRBV5-6	.	TRBJ2-7	.	TGTGCCAGCAGCTTGGAGGCTGCAGGCCTTTGGGACGAGCAGTACTTC	CASSLEAAGLWDEQYF
15	TRBV10-2	TRBD2	TRBJ2-1	.	TGCGCCAGCAGTGAGCTAGCGGGAGGTTACAATGAGCAGTTCTTC	CASSELAGGYNEQFF
14	TRBV7-2	.	TRBJ1-1	.	TGTGCCAGCAGCTTAGGGCCGTGGAACACTGAAGCTTTCTTT	CASSLGPWNTEAFF
14	TRBV11-2	.	TRBJ2-3	.	TGTGCCAGCAGCTTCCTCCTGGGGACAGATACGCAGTATTTT	CASSFLLGTDTQYF
15	TRBV18	.	TRBJ2-7	.	TGTGCCAGCTCACCACCCCGGGGTGGGGGTTACGAGCAGTACTTC	CASSPPRGGGYEQYF
15	TRBV30	TRBD2	TRBJ2-2	.	TGTGCCTGGAGTGGAGCGGGAGGGCACACCGGGGAGCTGTTTTTT	CAWSGAGGHTGELFF
15	TRBV5-5	.	TRBJ1-1	.	TGTGCCAGCAGCCTTCAACAGGGCTGGAACACTGAAGCTTTCTTT	CASSLQQGWNTEAFF
14	TRBV27	.	TRBJ2-7	.	TGTGCCAGCAGTGCGAAGGACAACTTCTACGAGCAGTACTTC	CASSAKDNFYEQYF
12	TRBV6-5	.	TRBJ1-4	.	TGTGCCAGCAGTTTCTCGGGCCAAAAACTGTTTTTT	CASSFSGQKLFF
13	TRBV27	.	TRBJ2-5	.	TGTGCCAGCATGGGCCTAGCCCAAGAGACCCAGTACTTC	CASMGLAQETQYF
16	TRBV27	TRBD2	TRBJ2-7	.	TGTGCCAGCAGGCTAATGGGCGGGGGGATCTCCTACGAGCAGTACTTC	CASRLMGGGISYEQYF
13	TRBV7-8	.	TRBJ2-7	once	TGTGCCAGCAGCAAGACAGTAAACTACGAGCAGTACTTC	CASSKTVNYEQYF
17	TRBV7-2	.	TRBJ2-2	.	TGTGCCAGCAGCTTTACACTTAGCTATTCGGGCACCGGGGAGCTGTTTTTT	CASSFTLSYSGTGELFF
14	TRBV6-5	TRBD1	TRBJ1-2	.	TGTGCCAGCAGAACCCCGGGACAGTACTATGGCTACACCTTC	CASRTPGQYYGYTF
17	TRBV25-1	TRBD2	TRBJ2-3	.	TGTGCCAGCAGCCACAGCGGGGGGATCAGGATCACAGATACGCAGTATTTT	CASSHSGGIRITDTQYF
13	TRBV6-1	.	TRBJ1-1	.	TGTGCCAGCAGCAAGACAGAGAACACTGAAGCTTTCTTT	CASSKTENTEAFF
13	TRBV7-8	.	TRBJ2-7	.	TGTGCCAGCAGCTTTTCGGGTGTCTACGAGCAGTACTTC	CASSFSGVYEQYF
14	TRBV5-1	TRBD2	TRBJ2-7	.	TGCGCCAGCAGCTTGCAGACTAGCGCCTACGAGCAGTACTTC	CASSLQTSAYEQYF
13	TRBV7-8	.	TRBJ1-2	.	TGTGCCAGCAGCCCAGGCCCAGTGGATGGCTACACCTTC	CASSPGPVDGYTF
15	TRBV27	TRBD1	TRBJ2-7	.	TGTGCCAGCAGTTATACCGGGACAGGGATCCACGAGCAGTACTTC	CASSYTGTGIHEQYF
11	TRBV20-1	.	TRBJ2-1	.	TGCAGTGCTTGGGGTGGCAATGAGCAGTTCTTC	CSAWGGNEQFF
13	TRBV9	.	TRBJ2-3	.	TGTGCCAGCACGGAGTCGAGCGGAGATACGCAGTATTTT	CASTESSGDTQYF